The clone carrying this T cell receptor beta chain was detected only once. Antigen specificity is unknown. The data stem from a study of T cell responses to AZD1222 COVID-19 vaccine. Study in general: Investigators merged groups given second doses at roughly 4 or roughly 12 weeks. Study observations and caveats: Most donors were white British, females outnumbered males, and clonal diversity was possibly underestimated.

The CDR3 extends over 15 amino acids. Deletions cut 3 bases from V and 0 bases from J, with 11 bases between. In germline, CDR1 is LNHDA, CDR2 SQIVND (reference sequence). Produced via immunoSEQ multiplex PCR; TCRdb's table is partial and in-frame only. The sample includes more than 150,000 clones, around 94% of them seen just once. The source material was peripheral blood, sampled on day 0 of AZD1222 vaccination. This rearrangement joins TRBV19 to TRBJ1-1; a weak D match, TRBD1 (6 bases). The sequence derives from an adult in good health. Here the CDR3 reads CASSIHAGVNTEAFF. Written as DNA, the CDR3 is TGTGCCAGTAGTATTCATGCAGGGGTGAACACTGAAGCTTTCTTT.